These 25 T cell receptor beta chains share one sample of origin, sequenced in a study of cytomegalovirus exposure and HLA in healthy donors. The PCR ran on 60 Vbeta and 13 Jbeta primers. Assay used: immunoSEQ multiplex PCR; TCRdb lists only in-frame clones, some missing. The repertoire holds 80,000 or so clones, with roughly 82% as singletons. The sample was PBMCs. Receptors were obtained from a male donor in good health and CMV-seropositive.

This clone was seen a single time. The V and J genes are TRBV9 and TRBJ2-3; 7 positions match TRBD1. Germline loops: CDR1 SGDLS, CDR2 YYNGEE. The CDR3 is 15 amino acids. Trimming cost V 5 bases and J 0 bases; bases outside gene matches: 6. In DNA, the CDR3 is TGTGCCAGCAGTAGACGACAGGGTAGCACAGATACGCAGTATTTT. It codes for CASSRRQGSTDTQYF.

The chain links TRBV21-1 to TRBJ1-1; the table names TRBD1, a call not compared with the DNA. TRBV21-1 is described as a pseudogene. The CDR3 extends over 12 amino acids. DNA for the CDR3: TGTGCCAGCAGCGAGACAGGGTCTGAAGCTTTCTTT. Protein sequence: CASSETGSEAFF.

The rearrangement joins TRBV4-1 to TRBJ1-5; 9 bases align to TRBD1. This CDR3 is built from 15 residues. Looked up from germline, CDR1 is MGHRA and CDR2 is YSYEKL. The ends lost 2 bases at V and 4 bases at J; junction bases unmatched: 3. The CDR3: CASSQPGTGNQPQHF. DNA for the CDR3: TGCGCCAGCAGCCAACCAGGGACAGGGAATCAGCCCCAGCATTTT.

The chain is built from TRBV11-2 and TRBJ2-5; a possible D gene is TRBD2 (6 bases). The J call is in doubt because the DNA end fits TRBJ2-7 better. Germline V gives CDR1 SGHAT, CDR2 FQNNGV. This CDR3 contains 18 residues. The CDR3 is CASSSRGTTGTGVDEQYF. The CDR3 DNA is TGTGCCAGCAGCTCCCGGGGTACCACCGGGACTGGAGTTGACGAGCAGTACTTC.

V and J are TRBV11-3 and TRBJ2-3, with D unclear. This CDR3 has 13 amino acids. Trimming removed 1 base from V and 4 bases from J, with 6 bases in between. Germline CDR1 reads SGHNT; CDR2 reads YENEEA. The CDR3 spells CASSLATSDTQYF. CDR3 DNA: TGTGCCAGCAGCTTAGCTACCTCAGATACGCAGTATTTT.

The chain couples TRBV9 to TRBJ1-2; 8 positions match TRBD1. Germline lookup yields CDR1 SGDLS and CDR2 YYNGEE. The CDR3 is made up of 16 amino acids. V dropped 4 bases and J dropped 4; count of bases not matched to a gene: 12. The CDR3 DNA sequence: TGTGCCAGCAGCAGTAGGGGGGGACAGGCCGGCTATGGCTACACCTTC. Amino acid sequence: CASSSRGGQAGYGYTF. The full variable domain, with the rest looked up from reference TRBV9 and TRBJ1-2, is DSGVTQTPKHLITATGQRVTLRCSPRSGDLSVYWYQQSLDQGLQFLIQYYNGEERAKGNILERFSAQQFPDLHSELNLSSLELGDSALYFCASSSRGGQAGYGYTFGSGTRLTVV.

This rearrangement joins TRBV7-8 to TRBJ1-2, with TRBD1 matching over 9 bases. The CDR3 has 17 amino acids. Germline-derived CDR1 and CDR2 are SGHVS and FQNEAQ. V gave up 8 bases and J gave up 4 bases; unmatched junction bases: 17. CDR3 residues: CASGMDGTGLISYGYTF. The CDR3 region has the DNA TGTGCCAGCGGGATGGACGGGACAGGGTTGATCTCCTATGGCTACACCTTC. The full variable domain, rest sourced from reference TRBV7-8 and TRBJ1-2, is GAGVSQSPRYKVAKRGQDVALRCDPISGHVSLFWYQQALGQGPEFLTYFQNEAQLDKSGLPSDRFFAERPEGSVSTLKIQRTQQEDSAVYLCASGMDGTGLISYGYTFGSGTRLTVV.

The J gene is TRBJ2-5, the V gene TRBV28, with 8 positions matching TRBD1. TRBJ2-7 matches the DNA end more closely, so the J call is doubtful. Germline V CDR1 and CDR2: MDHEN, SYDVKM. The CDR3 is made up of 15 amino acids. The CDR3: CASRGQGLAIYEQYF. The CDR3 DNA reads as TGTGCCAGCAGAGGACAGGGACTTGCCATTTACGAGCAGTACTTC.

The V gene is TRBV19, the J gene TRBJ1-4; 7 positions agree with TRBD1. The J segment lost 5 bases and the V segment lost 5 bases, leaving 8 bases of the junction unmatched. Germline CDR1 is LNHDA and CDR2 is SQIVND (reference sequence). The CDR3 is 15 residues long. CDR3 sequence: CASSPRTGKNEKLFF. The DNA for the CDR3 is TGTGCCAGTAGTCCACGGACAGGAAAGAATGAAAAACTGTTTTTT. The whole variable domain, filled in from reference TRBV19 and TRBJ1-4, reads DGGITQSPKYLFRKEGQNVTLSCEQNLNHDAMYWYRQDPGQGLRLIYYSQIVNDFQKGDIAEGYSVSREKKESFPLTVTSAQKNPTAFYLCASSPRTGKNEKLFFGSGTQLSVL.

The gene calls are TRBV4-3 and TRBJ2-5; 8 bases align to TRBD2. The CDR3 loop spans 16 amino acids. Germline-derived CDR1 and CDR2 are LGHNA and YSLEER. V lost 4 bases to trimming and J lost 5 bases; unmatched junction nucleotides: 12. The CDR3 loop is CASSPTLAGGQETQYF. DNA of the CDR3: TGCGCCAGCAGCCCAACATTGGCGGGGGGCCAGGAGACCCAGTACTTC.

The chain joins TRBV6-1 to TRBJ2-7; 9 bases match TRBD1. Germline-derived CDR1 and CDR2 are MNHNS and SASEGT. The trim removed 2 bases at V and 4 bases at J, leaving 3 bases unmatched. The CDR3 runs 14 residues. The CDR3 here is CASSELGTGYEQYF. For the CDR3, the DNA is TGTGCCAGCAGTGAATTAGGGACAGGGTACGAGCAGTACTTC.

In this sample, this clone turned up a few times. The chain couples TRBV7-6 to TRBJ2-3, with TRBD1 as a possible D gene (5 bases). The germline V and J ends were trimmed by 2 bases and 3 bases, with 6 bases remaining between them. Looked up from germline, CDR1 is SGHVS and CDR2 is FNYEAQ. The CDR3 spans 13 residues. The CDR3 nucleotides read TGTGCCAGCAGCTTATCAGGGACAGATACGCAGTATTTT. Its protein is CASSLSGTDTQYF. Full variable domain (missing parts from reference TRBV7-6 and TRBJ2-3): GAGVSQSPRYKVTKRGQDVALRCDPISGHVSLYWYRQALGQGPEFLTYFNYEAQQDKSGLPNDRFSAERPEGSISTLTIQRTEQRDSAMYRCASSLSGTDTQYFGPGTRLTVL.

In the case of this clone: The junction departs from germline at one end; a sequencing error may be responsible. The sample contains more than one DNA sequence encoding this CDR3. The gene calls are TRBV18 and TRBJ1-3; D may be TRBD1 (6 bases). The V gene's germline CDR1 is KGHSH and CDR2 LQKENI. The CDR3 has 14 amino acids. The CDR3 loop is CASSQGTNGNTIYF. DNA for the CDR3: TGTGCTAGCTCGCAGGGGACAAACGGAAACACCATATATTTT.

The V gene is TRBV9, the J gene TRBJ2-3; D not resolved. The CDR3 length is 12 residues. CDR1 and CDR2 (germline): SGDLS, YYNGEE. Trimming left V 3 bases short and J 3 bases short, with 5 bases between. Written as DNA, the CDR3 is TGTGCCAGCAGCGCTGAGACAGATACGCAGTATTTT. Amino acid sequence: CASSAETDTQYF.

This clone was detected a few times. This CDR3 reads CAIAGMVGEKLFF. CDR3 bases: TGTGCCATCGCAGGGATGGTAGGTGAAAAACTGTTTTTT. The chain couples TRBV10-3 to TRBJ1-4; D possibly corresponds to TRBD1 (5 bases). V was cut by 8 bases and J by 7 bases, with 14 bases left in between. This CDR3 has 13 residues. CDR1 ENHRY and CDR2 SYGVKD come from the germline V gene.

V usage is TRBV7-9 and J usage is TRBJ1-2, with 9 bases that match TRBD1. The CDR3 has 17 amino acids. J gave up 1 base and V 5 bases, and 11 bases lay outside the gene matches. From germline, CDR1 is SEHNR and CDR2 FQNEAQ (reference sequence). CDR3 DNA: TGTGCCAGCAGCCTCCTACCTACAGGGGGCAATAACTATGGCTACACCTTC. Its translation: CASSLLPTGGNNYGYTF.

The chain employs TRBV9 and TRBJ2-3; 11 positions agree with TRBD2. The CDR3 has 15 residues. The ends lost 3 bases at V and 8 bases at J; junction bases unmatched: 8. Looked up from germline, CDR1 is SGDLS and CDR2 is YYNGEE. Here the CDR3 reads CASSAPSGGRSTQYF. The CDR3 DNA reads as TGTGCCAGCAGCGCACCTAGCGGGGGGAGGAGTACGCAGTATTTT. The whole variable domain, remainder taken from reference TRBV9 and TRBJ2-3, is DSGVTQTPKHLITATGQRVTLRCSPRSGDLSVYWYQQSLDQGLQFLIQYYNGEERAKGNILERFSAQQFPDLHSELNLSSLELGDSALYFCASSAPSGGRSTQYFGPGTRLTVL.

The CDR3: CASKRGTNTEAFF. CDR3 coding DNA: TGTGCCAGCAAAAGGGGCACCAACACTGAAGCTTTCTTT. V is TRBV2 and J is TRBJ1-1; D is perhaps TRBD1 (5 bases). The CDR3 covers 13 residues. Trimming removed 7 bases at V and 2 bases at J, with 11 bases between. Per the germline V gene, CDR1 is SNHLY and CDR2 is FYNNEI.

The chain joins TRBV19 to TRBJ2-7, with TRBD1 matching 9 bases. J was trimmed by 2 bases and V by 5 bases; bases with no gene match: 10. The length of the CDR3 is 16 residues. Germline CDR1 reads LNHDA; CDR2 reads SQIVND (reference sequence). In DNA, the CDR3 is TGTGCCAGTAGTCCATCAGCCGGGACAGGGACCTACGAGCAGTACTTC. Translation gives CASSPSAGTGTYEQYF.

This chain joins TRBV5-6 and TRBJ1-6, with 8 bases fitting TRBD1. V was pared by 0 bases and J by 6 bases, with 8 bases of the junction left unmatched. Per the germline V gene, CDR1 is SGHDT and CDR2 is YYEEEE. The CDR3 is 17 amino acids. The CDR3 spells CASSLGPNRGFNSPLHF. In nucleotides, the CDR3 is TGTGCCAGCAGCTTGGGCCCAAACAGGGGGTTTAATTCACCCCTCCACTTT.

This clone was counted once. V gene TRBV29-1 combines with J gene TRBJ2-1; TRBD2 agrees at 7 bases. The germline CDR1 and CDR2 sequences are SQVTM and ANQGSEA. V lost 3 bases and J lost 6; bases outside the gene matches: 11. CDR3 length equals 15 residues. In nucleotides, the CDR3 is TGCAGCGTTGAGGAGCGCGGGAGAGGAACCAATGAGCAGTTCTTC. Translated: CSVEERGRGTNEQFF.

This chain joins TRBV7-3 and TRBJ1-1; the match to TRBD1 covers 10 bases. CDR3 length: 16 residues. V lost 5 bases and J lost 0; bases outside the gene matches: 6. Germline V gives CDR1 SGHTA, CDR2 FQGTGA. CDR3 residues: CASSPTGGQMNTEAFF. CDR3 coding DNA: TGTGCCAGCAGCCCGACAGGGGGCCAAATGAACACTGAAGCTTTCTTT.

The CDR3 coding sequence is TGCGCCAGCAGCTTGGGGCGCGGAACAGATACGCAGTATTTT. Its protein is CASSLGRGTDTQYF. This rearrangement joins TRBV5-1 to TRBJ2-3; no clear D gene. Germline V gene sequence: CDR1 SGHRS, CDR2 YFSETQ. V shed 0 bases and J shed 3 bases, with 8 bases lying between them. This CDR3 contains 14 residues.

The chain employs TRBV13 and TRBJ1-4; D call uncertain. The CDR3 consists of 14 residues. Deletions cut 6 bases from V and 8 bases from J, with 16 bases between. The germline CDR1 and CDR2 sequences are PRHDT and FYEKMQ (reference sequence). The CDR3 loop reads CASSRFGSGEKLFF. Written as DNA, the CDR3 is TGTGCCAGCAGTCGCTTCGGGTCGGGGGAAAAACTGTTTTTT. Looking up the rest from reference TRBV13 and TRBJ1-4 gives the full variable domain: AAGVIQSPRHLIKEKRETATLKCYPIPRHDTVYWYQQGPGQDPQFLISFYEKMQSDKGSIPDRFSAQQFSDYHSELNMSSLELGDSALYFCASSRFGSGEKLFFGSGTQLSVL.

The J gene is TRBJ2-7, the V gene TRBV11-2; 7 bases align to TRBD1. The CDR3 is 13 residues long. The germline V gene encodes CDR1 SGHAT and CDR2 FQNNGV. V lost 4 bases, J lost 4 bases, and 4 bases stayed unmatched. The CDR3 spells CASSSGTAYEQYF. In DNA, the CDR3 is TGTGCCAGCAGCTCCGGGACAGCATACGAGCAGTACTTC. The whole variable domain, filled in from reference TRBV11-2 and TRBJ2-7, reads EAGVAQSPRYKIIEKRQSVAFWCNPISGHATLYWYQQILGQGPKLLIQFQNNGVVDDSQLPKDRFSAERLKGVDSTLKIQPAKLEDSAVYLCASSSGTAYEQYFGPGTRLTVT.